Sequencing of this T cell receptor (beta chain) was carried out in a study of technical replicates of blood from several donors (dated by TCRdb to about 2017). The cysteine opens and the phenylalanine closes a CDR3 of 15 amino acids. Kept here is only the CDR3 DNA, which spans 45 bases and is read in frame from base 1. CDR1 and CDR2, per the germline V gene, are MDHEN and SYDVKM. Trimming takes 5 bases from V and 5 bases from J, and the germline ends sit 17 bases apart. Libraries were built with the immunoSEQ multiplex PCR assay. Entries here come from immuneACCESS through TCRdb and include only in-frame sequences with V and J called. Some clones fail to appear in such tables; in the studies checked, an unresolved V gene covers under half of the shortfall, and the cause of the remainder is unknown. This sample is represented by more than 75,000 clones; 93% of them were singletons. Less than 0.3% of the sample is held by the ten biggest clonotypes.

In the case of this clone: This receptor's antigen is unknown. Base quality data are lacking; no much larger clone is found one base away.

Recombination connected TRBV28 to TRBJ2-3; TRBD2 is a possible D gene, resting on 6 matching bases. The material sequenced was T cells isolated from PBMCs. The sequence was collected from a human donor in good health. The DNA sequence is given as TGTGCCAGCAGTCTGAAACCGGGAGTAAGAGATACGCAGTATTTT. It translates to CASSLKPGVRDTQYF.